The sequence of this TCR beta chain was determined in a study of CD8 T cells in Susac syndrome. The CDR3 is 16 residues long. J was trimmed by 0 bases and V by 1 base; bases with no gene match: 2. The germline CDR1 and CDR2 sequences are KGHDR and SFDVKD. RNA, at roughly 0.45 to 1 ug, was reverse transcribed with random hexamers. In TCRdb, the immunoSEQ multiplex PCR reads were re-called with MiXCR into one record per CDR3 protein. This table holds tens of thousands of distinct CDR3 sequences, about 94% found once. V gene TRBV24-1 combines with J gene TRBJ2-1; 7 bases agree with TRBD2. The sequenced sample consisted of CD8+ T cells from PBMCs. This receptor was identified in a human donor in good health. CDR3 loop: CATSDFGGGSYNEQFF. CDR3 nucleotide sequence: TGTGCCACCAGTGATTTCGGCGGGGGCTCCTACAATGAGCAGTTCTTC.